Following are 4 T cell receptor beta chains from one sample sequenced in a study of blood T cell repertoires in COVID-19. Using immunoSEQ multiplex PCR, the repertoire was profiled, and TCRdb retains in-frame clones only, with some absent. Of nearly 250,000 clones listed, approximately 84% are singletons. Sequencing input: peripheral blood. The receptors derive from an elderly woman with acute or convalescent COVID-19.

This chain joins TRBV4-3 and TRBJ2-1; D not resolved. The CDR3 loop spans 18 amino acids. From germline, CDR1 is LGHNA and CDR2 YSLEER. V lost 0 bases, J lost 0 bases, and 15 bases lay in between. The CDR3 protein is CASSQDPTPRASYNEQFF. CDR3 DNA sequence: TGCGCCAGCAGCCAAGATCCGACTCCACGCGCCTCCTACAATGAGCAGTTCTTC.

The chain combines TRBV28 with TRBJ1-1; 8 bases are a match to TRBD1. The V gene end was trimmed by 1 base and the J gene end by 6 bases; junction bases not matched to a gene: 4. The CDR3 is 14 amino acids. Germline CDR1 and CDR2: MDHEN and SYDVKM. CDR3 nucleotide sequence: TGTGCCAGCAGTTTATCAGGGGGCTGGGCTGAAGCTTTCTTT. The encoded protein is CASSLSGGWAEAFF.

The gene calls are TRBV28 and TRBJ2-1; TRBD2 matches at 9 bases. Germline V gene sequence: CDR1 MDHEN, CDR2 SYDVKM. With 1 base clipped from V and 2 bases from J, the junction kept 3 bases outside the gene matches. This CDR3 spans 16 amino acids. In DNA form, the CDR3 reads TGTGCCAGCAGTTTATCGGGCGGGAGGGCCTACAATGAGCAGTTCTTC. As protein: CASSLSGGRAYNEQFF.

The chain is built from TRBV6-5 and TRBJ1-1, with D possibly matching TRBD1 (5 bases). Germline loops: CDR1 MNHEY, CDR2 SVGAGI. The CDR3 runs to 15 residues. Trimming left V 5 bases short and J 4 bases short, with 17 bases between. In nucleotides, the CDR3 is TGTGCCAGCAGTCCTCTATTTGGAGGGGCCACTGAAGCTTTCTTT. Its translation is CASSPLFGGATEAFF.